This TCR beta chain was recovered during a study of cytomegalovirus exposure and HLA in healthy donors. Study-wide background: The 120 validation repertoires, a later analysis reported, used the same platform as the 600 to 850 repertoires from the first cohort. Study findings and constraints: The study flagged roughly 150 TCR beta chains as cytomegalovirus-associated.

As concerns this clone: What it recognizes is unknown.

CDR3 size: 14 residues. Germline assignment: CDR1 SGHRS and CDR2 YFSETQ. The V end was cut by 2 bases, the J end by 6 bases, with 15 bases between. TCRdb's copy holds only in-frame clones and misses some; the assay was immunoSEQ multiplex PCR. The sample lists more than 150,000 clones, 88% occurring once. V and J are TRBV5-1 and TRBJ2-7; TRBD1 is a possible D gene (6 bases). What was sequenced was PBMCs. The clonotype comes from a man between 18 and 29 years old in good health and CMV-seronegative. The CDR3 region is CASSFRTEGGEQYF. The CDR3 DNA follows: TGCGCCAGCAGCTTCCGGACGGAAGGGGGCGAGCAGTACTTC. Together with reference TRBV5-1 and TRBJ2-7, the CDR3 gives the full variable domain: KAGVTQTPRYLIKTRGQQVTLSCSPISGHRSVSWYQQTPGQGLQFLFEYFSETQRNKGNFPGRFSGRQFSNSRSEMNVSTLELGDSALYLCASSFRTEGGEQYFGPGTRLTVT.